This T cell receptor beta chain originates from a study of shared clonotypes between healthy human individuals (dated by TCRdb to the early 2020s). Notes on the research overall: A few men and a couple of women, aged 18 to 49 years, made up the cohort. Leukapheresis yielded between about 0.85 and 10 billion PBMCs per donor. For each donor, CD4 naive and CD4 memory were each run on three plates, CD8 naive on two plates, and CD8 memory on one plate. Blood TCR repertoires of about 5 healthy adults were deeply sequenced to estimate repertoire size and the extent of clonotype sharing between individuals. To increase sequencing depth and limit assay-specific biases, TCR repertoire library preparation and sequencing were carried out by different laboratories using diverse techniques. Overall results and qualifications from the work: Estimated clonotype richness was generally larger for naive than for memory subsets. Higher generation probabilities were observed for clonotypes shared by all four sorted-subset donors than for non-shared clonotypes. Sampling was restricted to blood, and TCR repertoires in tissue are likely to differ from TCR repertoires in blood. The small number of donors limited the genetic and exposure-history diversity represented. Based on pairwise subsampling, the degree of clonotype sharing among donors was expected to be affected by sequencing depth. Incomplete sequencing was indicated by rarefaction of sorted-subset datasets, despite the large sequencing depth. Across four donors, around 5% of naive CD4, more than 3% of naive CD8, around 2.1% of memory CD4, and 0.3% to 0.45% of memory CD8 clonotypes were shared.

TCR CDR3 regions were amplified from genomic DNA by multiplex PCR using the deep immunoSEQ assay. Extracted genomic DNA from each cell subset was distributed evenly across all wells of several immunoSEQ 96-well plates, and each plate was treated as a replicate. Each replicate PCR for sorted subsets received around 210 ng genomic DNA, equal to about 30,000 T cell genomes. The purified libraries were quantified using a Qubit 3.0 fluorometer, sized with a Bioanalyzer 2100, and then quantified again using the KAPA Library Quantification kit. Every immunoSEQ 96-well plate was sequenced on a separate single-read 150-cycle Illumina NextSeq 550 flow cell. Per the source publication's procedure: Because only junctional sequences without quality scores were contained in the immunoSEQ output, filtering matching that applied to full-length reads could not be performed. Sequences were annotated with PyIR, a Python wrapper for IgBLAST v1.9, and V/J genes and CDR3 were assigned using IMGT germline references. Reads were removed for weak V/J assignments (E-value above 1e-6), missing CDR3, stop codons, out-of-frame junctions, or ambiguous translated residues. V3J clonotypes were defined by identical inferred V gene, J gene, and CDR3 amino acid sequence. To compute the percentage overlap between repertoires, the number of shared unique clonotypes was divided by the size of the smaller repertoire. Three approaches were used to assess repertoire richness: RTK rarefaction, the Chao1 estimator, and Recon v2.1 estimates of unobserved clonotypes. OLGA was used to compute generation probabilities for all TCRbeta clonotypes that the gDNA method yielded from a handful of donors. Imported from immuneACCESS, the table was reduced by TCRdb to in-frame sequences with V and J called. These copies leave out some clones; in studies compared against another copy, an unresolved V gene accounts for under half, and the cause of the remainder is not known. V, J and clone size reflect that table, while D and trimming were determined from the DNA. The table for this sample lists 1.4 million or so clones; 98% of them were counted only once. The top ten constitute approximately 0.4% of the sample.

Of note for this clone: This receptor's antigen is unknown. Nothing much larger sits one base from this clone, and base qualities are not available.

The donors were healthy, HIV-negative adults who had no recently reported acute infections or vaccinations. All donors were Caucasian adults living in Nashville, Tennessee, USA. CD4+ T cells were enriched by magnetic negative selection, after which naive cells were positively selected on CD45RA and the negative fraction was taken as the memory subset. Blood was obtained by leukapheresis, after which PBMCs were separated by Ficoll-Histopaque density gradient centrifugation and cryopreserved in liquid nitrogen vapor phase. Analytical flow cytometry was used to check the purity and quantity of every magnetically sorted T cell population. From each sorted fraction, genomic DNA was isolated and quantified by UV absorbance on a Nanodrop 2000c. At the junction V is shortened by 0 bases and J by 5 bases, with 8 bases in between. The CDR3 spans 14 residues, from the cysteine through the phenylalanine. Solely the CDR3 DNA is kept, with 42 bases framed from the first base. From a lookup of the germline V gene, CDR1 and CDR2 are SGHNT and YENEEA.

In this chain, TRBV11-3 is recombined with TRBJ2-1; 5 matching bases give a weak D call of TRBD1. The receptor's source is a man aged 25 to 45 in good health. The sequenced material came from naive CD4+ T cells sorted from blood. Sample cell subset or site, as interpreted from the label and publication: CD45RA+ positively selected. Read as DNA, the sequence is TGTGCCAGCAGCTTAGATATCAGGGACAATGAGCAGTTCTTC. The translation is CASSLDIRDNEQFF.